Listed here are 3 T cell receptor beta chains from one sample, sequenced in a study of cytomegalovirus exposure and HLA in healthy donors (dated by TCRdb to about 2017). Libraries were prepared through the immunoSEQ multiplex PCR assay. This immuneACCESS table, as held by TCRdb, lists in-frame sequences with V and J called but not all clones. Of the missing ones, under half trace to an unresolved V gene in checked studies; the others have no known cause. This sample comprises 200,000 to 250,000 clones, roughly 83% of them detected only once. The ten largest make up roughly 13% of the sample. The sample was PBMCs. The receptor source for this set is a woman aged 25-40 years in good health and CMV-seropositive.

V gene TRBV29-1 combines with J gene TRBJ2-6; D not resolved. This CDR3 has 13 amino acids. The ends were cut back, 6 bases at V and 4 bases at J, with 10 bases in the middle. Germline values: CDR1 SQVTM, CDR2 ANQGSEA. CDR3 protein: CSVWKPGANVLTF. DNA of the CDR3: TGCAGCGTGTGGAAACCCGGGGCCAACGTCCTGACTTTC.

This clone was seen only a few times. The genes are TRBV27 and TRBJ1-2; 7 bases align to TRBD1. Germline trimming cut 5 bases from V and 2 bases from J; bases unmatched to any gene: 8. This CDR3 is 15 amino acids long. In germline, CDR1 is MNHEY, CDR2 SMNVEV (reference sequence). The DNA for the CDR3 is TGTGCCAGCAGTCCATTAGGGACAGAGAACTATGGCTACACCTTC. Its translation is CASSPLGTENYGYTF.

Only one count was recorded for this clone. This sequence joins TRBV7-8 and TRBJ2-1, with D possibly matching TRBD2 (5 bases). Germline V gives CDR1 SGHVS, CDR2 FQNEAQ. V lost 1 base, J lost 11 bases, and 9 bases lay in between. CDR3 length equals 12 residues. The CDR3 protein is CASSLGPSQQFF. In nucleotides, the CDR3 is TGTGCCAGCAGCTTAGGTCCTAGCCAGCAGTTCTTC.